These T cell receptor beta chains were read from a single sample in a study of blood T cell repertoires in COVID-19. TCRdb's table, derived via immunoSEQ multiplex PCR, lists solely in-frame clones and lacks some. Of under 55,000 clones in the sample, roughly nine tenths were seen once. The source material was peripheral blood. Every receptor here comes from a human donor in a cohort sampled during active COVID-19. Each CDR3 is given with its conserved first and last residue. A D gene is named only where the DNA matches it firmly. Clone size is not always given. Where it is, it says once, few, many or a class for expanded clones.

j_gene,v_gene,d_gene,abundance,CDR3aa,CDR3nt
TRBJ2-7,TRBV29-1,TRBD2,.,CSVALTGTSGSYEQYF,TGCAGCGTGGCCCTTACCGGGACTAGCGGCTCCTACGAGCAGTACTTC
TRBJ2-1,TRBV7-3,TRBD2,.,CASSPGTSGSDEQFF,TGTGCCAGCAGCCCTGGGACTAGCGGGAGCGATGAGCAGTTCTTC
TRBJ1-5,TRBV6-5,TRBD1,.,CASTLTGTGGQPQHF,TGTGCCAGCACTTTGACCGGGACAGGAGGACAGCCCCAGCATTTT
TRBJ1-6,TRBV7-8,TRBD1,.,CASSVGPGQANSPLHF,TGTGCCAGCAGCGTCGGCCCGGGACAGGCGAATTCACCCCTCCACTTT
TRBJ1-1,TRBV29-1,.,.,CSVDLGRNTEAFF,TGCAGCGTTGACCTTGGCAGGAACACTGAAGCTTTCTTT
TRBJ1-5,TRBV10-1,.,.,CASSVYSPDQPQHF,TGCGCCAGCAGTGTTTACAGTCCCGATCAGCCCCAGCATTTT
TRBJ1-3,TRBV5-8,TRBD1,.,CASSRQGAVLLSGNTIYF,TGTGCCAGCAGCAGGCAGGGGGCTGTACTGCTGTCTGGAAACACCATATATTTT
TRBJ2-7,TRBV3-1/TRBV3-2,.,.,CASSQGVPFYEQYF,TGTGCCAGCAGCCAAGGAGTCCCCTTCTACGAGCAGTACTTC
TRBJ1-2,TRBV19,TRBD1,.,CASSKRGTGGANYGYTF,TGTGCCAGTAGTAAAAGGGGGACAGGGGGAGCTAACTATGGCTACACCTTC
TRBJ2-3,TRBV25-1,.,.,CASSEFGSANTQYF,TGTGCCAGCAGTGAGTTCGGCAGCGCAAATACGCAGTATTTT
TRBJ1-1,TRBV6-5,.,.,CASSLGRGNTEAFF,TGTGCCAGCAGCCTTGGGAGGGGGAACACTGAAGCTTTCTTT
TRBJ2-6,TRBV7-3,.,.,CASSLRGTGSSGANVLTF,TGTGCCAGCAGCTTACGAGGAACAGGGAGCTCTGGGGCCAACGTCCTGACTTTC
TRBJ2-5,TRBV3-1/TRBV3-2,.,.,CASSQDPGSLETQYF,TGTGCCAGCAGCCAAGACCCAGGGTCTTTGGAGACCCAGTACTTC
TRBJ1-5,TRBV2,.,.,CASSERTGNQPQHF,TGTGCCAGCAGTGAGAGGACAGGCAATCAGCCCCAGCATTTT
TRBJ2-3,TRBV6-6,.,.,CASSYSGGTDTQYF,TGTGCCAGCAGTTACTCTGGAGGCACAGATACGCAGTATTTT
TRBJ2-1,TRBV24-1,.,.,CATSDLQGNSYNEQFF,TGTGCCACCAGTGATTTGCAGGGGAACTCCTACAATGAGCAGTTCTTC
TRBJ2-5,TRBV9,.,.,CASSVDLRVQETQYF,TGTGCCAGCAGCGTAGATCTCAGGGTGCAAGAGACCCAGTACTTC
TRBJ2-7,TRBV7-2,TRBD2,.,CASSLAWGSGGLYEQYF,TGTGCCAGCAGCTTAGCGTGGGGCAGCGGGGGGCTCTACGAGCAGTACTTC
TRBJ2-2,TRBV7-9,TRBD2,few,CASSRLAGANTGELFF,TGTGCCAGCAGCAGACTAGCGGGAGCTAACACCGGGGAGCTGTTTTTT
TRBJ2-6,TRBV19,TRBD1,.,CASSMIYRGPGANVLTF,TGTGCCAGTAGTATGATCTACAGGGGGCCAGGGGCCAACGTCCTGACTTTC
TRBJ1-6,TRBV11-2,.,.,CASSSGLRSGNSPLHF,TGTGCCAGCAGCTCGGGACTTCGATCGGGGAATTCACCCCTCCACTTT
TRBJ1-2,TRBV6-5,.,.,CASTREGWGSYGYTF,TGTGCCAGCACCCGGGAAGGTTGGGGAAGCTATGGCTACACCTTC
TRBJ1-1,TRBV18,TRBD1,.,CASSPPPTGGTAFF,TGTGCCAGCTCACCCCCCCCGACAGGGGGAACGGCTTTCTTT
TRBJ2-3,TRBV6-1,.,.,CASSEAGLTSTDTQYF,TGTGCCAGCAGTGAAGCGGGGCTAACTAGCACAGATACGCAGTATTTT
TRBJ1-2,TRBV19,.,.,CASSTGQYNYGYTF,TGTGCCAGTAGTACAGGACAGTATAACTATGGCTACACCTTC
TRBJ1-6,TRBV25-1,.,.,CASSEQGNNSPLHF,TGTGCCAGCAGTGAACAGGGCAATAATTCACCCCTCCACTTT
TRBJ1-4,TRBV7-6,.,.,CASSLTGSRGQKLFF,TGTGCCAGCAGCTTAACTGGCTCCAGAGGGCAAAAACTGTTTTTT
TRBJ1-4,TRBV12-5,.,.,CATAQANEKLFF,TGTGCTACCGCACAGGCTAATGAAAAACTGTTTTTT
TRBJ2-7,TRBV28,.,.,CASSHESKGSYEQYF,TGTGCCAGCAGTCATGAGAGCAAGGGGTCCTACGAGCAGTACTTC
TRBJ1-3,TRBV4-1,.,.,CASSQDRRRGLLSGNTIYF,TGCGCCAGCAGCCAAGATCGGAGGCGCGGACTCCTCTCTGGAAACACCATATATTTT
TRBJ2-5,TRBV7-8,TRBD2,.,CASEGLAGVETQYF,TGTGCCAGCGAGGGACTAGCGGGAGTGGAGACCCAGTACTTC
TRBJ2-5,TRBV27,.,once,CASSLKNGQSGKTQYF,TGTGCCAGCAGTTTAAAGAATGGGCAGTCGGGGAAGACCCAGTACTTC
TRBJ2-3,TRBV6-5,TRBD1,.,CASSQGVLRGDTQYF,TGTGCCAGCAGCCAGGGGGTTCTTCGAGGAGATACGCAGTATTTT
TRBJ2-1,TRBV6-5,.,.,CASSFDTLRSYNEQFF,TGTGCCAGCAGTTTCGACACCCTCCGATCCTACAATGAGCAGTTCTTC
TRBJ1-5,TRBV21-1,.,.,CASRKVPLDRQGRPQHF,TGTGCCAGCCGAAAAGTACCCCTTGACAGACAGGGACGGCCCCAGCATTTT
TRBJ2-5,TRBV21-1,.,.,CASSTARDRDGLLKTQYF,TGTGCCAGCAGCACCGCCAGGGACAGGGACGGGTTATTGAAGACCCAGTACTTC
TRBJ2-6,TRBV9,.,.,CASSAESAGANVLTF,TGTGCCAGCAGCGCAGAGAGCGCCGGGGCCAACGTCCTGACTTTC
TRBJ2-5,TRBV4-1,TRBD1,.,CASSQDWTGVVISDF,TGCGCCAGCAGCCAAGACTGGACAGGGGTGGTTATTTCGGACTTC
TRBJ1-4,TRBV2,.,once,CASKEGGARLEKLFF,TGTGCCAGCAAGGAGGGGGGGGCGCGTCTTGAAAAACTGTTTTTT
TRBJ1-1,TRBV19,.,.,CASSSRYTEAFF,TGTGCCAGTAGTTCCCGTTACACTGAAGCTTTCTTT
TRBJ1-1,TRBV6-6,.,.,CASSHLRDTEAFF,TGTGCCAGCAGCCACCTCAGGGACACTGAAGCTTTCTTT
TRBJ1-3,TRBV29-1,.,few,CSVVTVGNTIYF,TGCAGCGTTGTGACAGTCGGAAACACCATATATTTT
TRBJ1-2,TRBV10-2,TRBD1,.,CASSESRQGQGYTF,TGCGCCAGCAGTGAGTCCCGACAGGGCCAAGGCTACACCTTC
TRBJ1-1,TRBV6-5,.,.,CASSLLTGNTEAFF,TGTGCCAGCAGTCTTTTGACAGGGAACACTGAAGCTTTCTTT
TRBJ2-7,TRBV29-1,TRBD1,.,CSVEVAGTGVGEQYF,TGCAGCGTTGAAGTCGCTGGGACAGGGGTCGGCGAGCAGTACTTC
TRBJ2-5,TRBV5-1,.,.,CASSFRQVQETQYF,TGCGCCAGCAGCTTCAGACAGGTACAAGAGACCCAGTACTTC
TRBJ1-6,TRBV2,.,.,CASTDGNRYNSPLHF,TGTGCCAGCACGGACGGGAATCGTTATAATTCACCCCTCCACTTT
TRBJ1-1,TRBV4-2,.,.,CASSQVSMNTEAFF,TGTGCCAGCAGCCAAGTTAGTATGAACACTGAAGCTTTCTTT
TRBJ1-5,TRBV19,.,.,CASSKGGDVSNQPQHF,TGTGCCAGTAGTAAAGGAGGGGATGTGAGCAATCAGCCCCAGCATTTT
TRBJ2-5,TRBV21-1,.,.,CASSIDREETQYF,TGTGCCAGCAGCATCGACAGGGAAGAGACCCAGTACTTC